This T cell receptor beta chain was recovered during a study of regulatory T cells in long-lasting Graves disease (dated by TCRdb to the early 2020s). Study-level background: Persistent Graves' disease was defined as antithyroid drug treatment for over 5 years with persistently positive TSH receptor autoantibodies. This study used TCR sequencing and RNA sequencing of peripheral blood to compare persistent Graves' disease patients against newly diagnosed Graves' disease patients. The study was registered as a clinical trial and conducted in China. TCR sequencing covered roughly 13 persistent and approximately 20 newly diagnosed Graves' disease patients, about 35 samples in total. In the clinical cohort, patients with persistent Graves' disease had used antithyroid drugs for an average of about 9.3 years.

Inclusive of the bounding cysteine and phenylalanine, the CDR3 is 18 residues long. Only the CDR3 portion is preserved as DNA: 54 bases, with reading frame beginning at the first base. CDR1 and CDR2 are drawn from the germline V gene: MNHNS, SASEGT. Here V drops 10 bases and J drops 1 base, and the junction holds 11 bases not matched to any gene. What the authors observed across the whole study: Persistent Graves' disease patients showed lower TCR Shannon entropy and fewer highly expanded clones than newly diagnosed patients, suggesting clonal expansion. Because the primary lesion, thyroid tissue, could not be accessed, the study looked at peripheral blood alone. Sequencing and analysis were restricted to the TCR beta chain. Persistent patients shared more public clonotypes among themselves (approximately 2,500) than newly diagnosed patients did (approximately 970). The authors noted that the small sample size was a limitation that may lower accuracy. TRBV28, TRBJ1-2 and TRBJ2-5 were preferentially used in persistent disease, while TRBV20-1 and TRBJ2-1 were favored in newly diagnosed disease.

This specimen's time point label, interpreted: persistent/refractory GD, antithyroid drugs over 5 years with positive TRAb. For both TCR sequencing and RNA sequencing, RNA was extracted from PBMCs using TRIzol. The diagnosis of Graves' disease followed American Thyroid Association guidelines. Patients were recruited from an endocrinology department in Xi'an, China. Each patient gave roughly 10 milliliters of peripheral blood, collected in an EDTA anticoagulant tube. PBMCs were isolated by Ficoll Paque Plus density gradient separation without further T cell sorting. RNA quality was checked with an Agilent 2100 Bioanalyzer and agarose gel, and concentration with a NanoDrop 2000. Libraries were built with multiplex PCR. For sequencing, an Illumina HiSeq 4000 was employed. TCR beta libraries were built with iRepertoire HTBI primers and Arm-PCR amplification of CDR3 regions. Gel purification was performed on PCR products prior to sequencing. Per the authors' processing: A total of 62 TRBV and 14 TRBJ segments were identified across samples and were used for gene usage analysis of CDR3 amino acid clonotypes. Filtered high-quality paired reads were merged into contigs using COPE and FqMerger. Contigs were aligned with BLAST to IMGT TRBV, TRBD and TRBJ reference genes, and CDR3 was defined per IMGT. Any clonotype with a frequency above 0.1% was classified as a highly expanded clone. Shannon entropy served as the measure of repertoire diversity, while the Gini coefficient captured V-J evenness. A clonotype found in more than one individual was treated as public. The public reads were run again by TCRdb, first through fastp at Q25 and then through MiXCR, and only productive beta chains were kept. Each record represents a unique CDR3 protein, reported with the most common genes and DNA among its rows. TCRdb's processing, not the study's, gives the V and J calls here. Recorded for this sample are 430,000 or so distinct CDR3 sequences; roughly a fifth of them occurred a single time. The ten largest clones represent roughly an eighth of the sample.

A note on this clonotype: Its binding antigen is unknown. No much larger clonotype is one base removed from it; base qualities were not supplied.

The sequencing here drew on peripheral blood mononuclear cells (PBMCs), taken when the disease was refractory, from a patient treated with antithyroid drugs. Recombination joined TRBV6-1 with TRBJ2-2; TRBD2 fits 14 bases in the junction. This clonotype was obtained from a female donor with Graves disease. CDR3 reads: CATQRRLAGGRNTGELFF. The nucleotides are TGTGCCACCCAGCGGAGACTAGCGGGAGGGCGGAACACCGGGGAGCTGTTTTTT.